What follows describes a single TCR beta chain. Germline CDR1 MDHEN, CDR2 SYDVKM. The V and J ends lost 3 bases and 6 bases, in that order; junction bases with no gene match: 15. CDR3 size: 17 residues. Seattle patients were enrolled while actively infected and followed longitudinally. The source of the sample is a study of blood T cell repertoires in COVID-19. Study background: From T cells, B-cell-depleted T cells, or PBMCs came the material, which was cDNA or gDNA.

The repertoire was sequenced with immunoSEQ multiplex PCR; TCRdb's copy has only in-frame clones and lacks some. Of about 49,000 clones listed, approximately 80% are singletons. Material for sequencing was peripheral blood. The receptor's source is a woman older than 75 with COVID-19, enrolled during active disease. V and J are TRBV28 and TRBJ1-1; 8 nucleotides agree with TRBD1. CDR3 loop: CASSFLRARGLYPEAFF. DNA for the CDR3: TGTGCCAGCAGTTTCCTCCGTGCCAGGGGGCTCTATCCTGAAGCTTTCTTT.